The 7 T cell receptor beta chains presented below share a single source sample, sequenced in a study of cytomegalovirus exposure and HLA in healthy donors. 13 Jbeta primers and 60 Vbeta primers were used for the PCR. The protocol was immunoSEQ multiplex PCR, while the TCRdb copy is restricted to in-frame clones and leaves out a portion. Of around 100,000 clones in the sample, about 83% are singletons; the top ten hold 5.6%. The specimen sequenced was PBMCs. These receptors were taken from a young woman in good health and CMV-seropositive.

The rearrangement uses TRBV28 and TRBJ1-1; TRBD1 is a possible D gene (5 bases). The CDR3 length is 15 residues. Germline V gives CDR1 MDHEN, CDR2 SYDVKM. V gave up 7 bases and J gave up 1 base, with 16 bases separating them. This CDR3 is CASNAGRRGNTEAFF. CDR3 nucleotides: TGTGCCAGCAACGCGGGACGGAGGGGGAACACTGAAGCTTTCTTT.

V usage is TRBV27 and J usage is TRBJ2-1; 10 bases line up with TRBD1. The CDR3 has 16 residues. Germline trimming cut 7 bases from V and 7 bases from J; bases unmatched to any gene: 13. The V gene's germline CDR1 is MNHEY and CDR2 SMNVEV (reference sequence). The DNA for the CDR3 is TGTGCCAGCAATCCCCGACAGGGGGCAGGAAGGAATGAGCAGTTCTTC. Translated, it gives CASNPRQGAGRNEQFF.

The chain combines TRBV7-9 with TRBJ2-2; 9 bases are shared with TRBD1. The CDR3 has 14 residues. The germline V gene has CDR1 SEHNR and CDR2 FQNEAQ (reference sequence). After removal of 3 bases from V and 6 bases from J, the junction contained 2 bases not matched to a gene. CDR3 residues: CASSFGQGSGELFF. The CDR3 coding sequence is TGTGCCAGCAGCTTCGGACAGGGGTCCGGGGAGCTGTTTTTT.

V gene TRBV5-4 combines with J gene TRBJ2-7, with 7 bases fitting TRBD1. J was trimmed by 2 bases and V by 0 bases; bases with no gene match: 2. Germline-derived CDR1 and CDR2 are SGHNT and YYREEE (reference sequence). The CDR3 is 14 residues long. The CDR3 nucleotides read TGTGCCAGCAGCTTGGAAGGGGGCGCCTACGAGCAGTACTTC. Residues: CASSLEGGAYEQYF.

The chain links TRBV6-1 to TRBJ2-7; D might be TRBD1 (6 bases). The V end lost 7 bases, the J end lost 2 bases, and 15 bases lay between the germline ends. Germline V gives CDR1 MNHNS, CDR2 SASEGT. The CDR3 extends over 14 amino acids. CDR3: CASIPGAPTYEQYF. The CDR3 DNA reads as TGTGCCAGCATCCCAGGGGCCCCTACCTACGAGCAGTACTTC.

Only one count was recorded for this clone. V and J are TRBV6-1 and TRBJ2-7; perhaps TRBD1 as D (7 bases). Germline assignment: CDR1 MNHNS and CDR2 SASEGT. V dropped 5 bases and J dropped 6 bases, with 17 bases sitting between them. The CDR3 runs 14 residues. For the CDR3, the DNA is TGTGCCAGCAGTCTAGGAGGGGGCCTTGGCGAGCAGTACTTC. It translates to CASSLGGGLGEQYF.

The chain links TRBV5-4 to TRBJ2-1; 10 bases are shared with TRBD2. This CDR3 is 15 amino acids long. V was pared by 1 base and J by 6 bases, with 4 bases of the junction left unmatched. The V gene's germline CDR1 is SGHNT and CDR2 YYREEE (reference sequence). CDR3 amino acids: CASSLYLAGANEQFF. In nucleotides, the CDR3 is TGTGCCAGCAGCTTGTATCTAGCGGGGGCCAATGAGCAGTTCTTC.